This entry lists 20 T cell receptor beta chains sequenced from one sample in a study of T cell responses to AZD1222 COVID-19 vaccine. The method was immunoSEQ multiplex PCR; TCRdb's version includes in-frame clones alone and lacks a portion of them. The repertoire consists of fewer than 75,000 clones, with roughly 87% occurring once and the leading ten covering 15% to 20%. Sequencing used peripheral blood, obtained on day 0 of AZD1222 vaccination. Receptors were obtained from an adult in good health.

This chain's CDR3 is CASSYSGTGGLNEQFF. The CDR3, as DNA: TGTGCCAGCAGTTACTCAGGGACAGGGGGCTTGAATGAGCAGTTCTTC. V and J are TRBV6-5 and TRBJ2-1, with 12 bases aligning to TRBD1. This CDR3 spans 16 amino acids. In germline, CDR1 is MNHEY, CDR2 SVGAGI. J lost 7 bases, V lost 0 bases, and 4 bases had no gene match.

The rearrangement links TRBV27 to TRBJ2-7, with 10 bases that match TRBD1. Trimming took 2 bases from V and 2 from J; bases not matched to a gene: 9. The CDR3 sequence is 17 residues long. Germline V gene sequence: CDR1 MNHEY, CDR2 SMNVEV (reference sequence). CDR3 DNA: TGTGCCAGCAGTTTACCTCCTCGACAGGGGGCTCCCTACGAGCAGTACTTC. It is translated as CASSLPPRQGAPYEQYF.

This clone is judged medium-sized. The CDR3 here is CASSQRLAGNTGELFF. The CDR3 DNA is TGTGCCAGCAGCCAAAGACTAGCGGGGAACACCGGGGAGCTGTTTTTT. V is TRBV3-1 (or the pseudogene TRBV3-2) and J is TRBJ2-2, with 10 bases lining up with TRBD2. The CDR3 contains 16 residues. The J segment lost 1 base and the V segment lost 2 bases, leaving 1 base of the junction unmatched. CDR1 and CDR2 from the germline V gene are LGHDT and YNNKEL (reference sequence).

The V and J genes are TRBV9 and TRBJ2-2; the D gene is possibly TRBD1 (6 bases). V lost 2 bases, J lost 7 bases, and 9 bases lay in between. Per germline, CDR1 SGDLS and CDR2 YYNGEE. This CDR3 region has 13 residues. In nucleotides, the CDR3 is TGTGCCAGCAGCGTGGGACACCTCGGGGAGCTGTTTTTT. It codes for CASSVGHLGELFF.

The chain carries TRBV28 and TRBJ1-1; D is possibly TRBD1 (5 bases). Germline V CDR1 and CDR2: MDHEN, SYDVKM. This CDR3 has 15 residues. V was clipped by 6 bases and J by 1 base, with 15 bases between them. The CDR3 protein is CASSPWAGTNTEAFF. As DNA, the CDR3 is TGTGCCAGCAGCCCCTGGGCGGGGACGAACACTGAAGCTTTCTTT.

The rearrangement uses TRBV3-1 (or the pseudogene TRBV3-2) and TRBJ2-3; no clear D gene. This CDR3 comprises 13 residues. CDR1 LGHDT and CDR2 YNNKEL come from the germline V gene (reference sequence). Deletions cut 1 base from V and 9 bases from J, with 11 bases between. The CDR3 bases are TGTGCCAGCAGCCAAGGGATCCCTCAAACGCAGTATTTT. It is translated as CASSQGIPQTQYF.

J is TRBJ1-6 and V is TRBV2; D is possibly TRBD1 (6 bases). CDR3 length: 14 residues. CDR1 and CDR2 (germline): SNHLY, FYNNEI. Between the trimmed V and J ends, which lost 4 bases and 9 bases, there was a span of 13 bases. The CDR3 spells CASSGQVIGSPLHF. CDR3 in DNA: TGTGCCAGCAGTGGACAGGTAATAGGTTCACCCCTCCACTTT. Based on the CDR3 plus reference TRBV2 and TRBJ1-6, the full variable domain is EPEVTQTPSHQVTQMGQEVILRCVPISNHLYFYWYRQILGQKVEFLVSFYNNEISEKSEIFDDQFSVERPDGSNFTLKIRSTKLEDSAMYFCASSGQVIGSPLHFGNGTRLTVT.

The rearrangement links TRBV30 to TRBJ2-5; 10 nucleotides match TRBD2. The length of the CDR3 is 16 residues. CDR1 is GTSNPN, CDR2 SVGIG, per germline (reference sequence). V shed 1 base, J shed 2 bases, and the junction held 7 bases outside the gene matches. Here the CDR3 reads CAWSGPSGGIQETQYF. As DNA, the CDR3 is TGTGCCTGGAGTGGACCTAGCGGGGGTATACAAGAGACCCAGTACTTC.

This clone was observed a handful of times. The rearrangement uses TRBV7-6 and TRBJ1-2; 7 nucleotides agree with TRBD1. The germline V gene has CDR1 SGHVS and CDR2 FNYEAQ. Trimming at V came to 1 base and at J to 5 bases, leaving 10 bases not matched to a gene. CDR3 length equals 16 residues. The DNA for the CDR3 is TGTGCCAGCAGCTTAGTGCCAGGGGGGCAGATTTATGGCTACACCTTC. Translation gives CASSLVPGGQIYGYTF.

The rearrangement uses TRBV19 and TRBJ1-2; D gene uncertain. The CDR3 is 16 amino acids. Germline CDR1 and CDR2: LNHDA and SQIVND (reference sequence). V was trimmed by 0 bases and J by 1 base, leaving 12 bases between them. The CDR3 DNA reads TGTGCCAGTAGTATAGACAGTCAAGGTGGTAACTATGGCTACACCTTC. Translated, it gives CASSIDSQGGNYGYTF.

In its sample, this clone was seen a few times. CDR3 nucleotide sequence: TGTGCCAGCTTCAACCTAGGCAATGAGCAGTTCTTC. Protein sequence: CASFNLGNEQFF. This chain links TRBV12-3 or TRBV12-4 with TRBJ2-1, with no clear D. V gave up 8 bases and J gave up 6 bases, with 11 bases separating them. The CDR3 sequence is 12 residues long.

CDR3 sequence: CASSERAGQGYTGELFF. The CDR3 DNA follows: TGTGCCAGCAGTGAAAGGGCGGGACAGGGGTACACCGGGGAGCTGTTTTTT. The chain is built from TRBV2 and TRBJ2-2; 10 nucleotides line up with TRBD1. Germline CDR1 and CDR2: SNHLY and FYNNEI. V shed 2 bases, J shed 3 bases, and the junction held 6 bases outside the gene matches. This CDR3 comprises 17 residues.

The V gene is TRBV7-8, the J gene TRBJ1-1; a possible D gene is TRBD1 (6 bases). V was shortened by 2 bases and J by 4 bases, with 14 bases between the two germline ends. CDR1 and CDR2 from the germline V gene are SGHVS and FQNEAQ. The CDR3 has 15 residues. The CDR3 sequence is CASSLQARGGTEAFF. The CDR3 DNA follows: TGTGCCAGCAGCTTACAAGCCAGGGGTGGCACTGAAGCTTTCTTT.

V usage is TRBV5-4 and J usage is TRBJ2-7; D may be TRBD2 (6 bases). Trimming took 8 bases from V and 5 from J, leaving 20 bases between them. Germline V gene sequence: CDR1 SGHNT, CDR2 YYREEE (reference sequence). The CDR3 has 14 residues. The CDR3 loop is CASSGGQGRHEQYF. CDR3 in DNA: TGTGCCAGTTCTGGAGGGCAGGGAAGGCACGAGCAGTACTTC.

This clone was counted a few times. Written as DNA, the CDR3 is TGTGCCTGGAGAAGTTTGGCCCTAGCGGGGGTTTACAATGAGCAGTTCTTC. Its protein is CAWRSLALAGVYNEQFF. The genes are TRBV30 and TRBJ2-1, with 10 bases matching TRBD2. The V gene end was trimmed by 3 bases and the J gene end by 4 bases; junction bases not matched to a gene: 12. The CDR3 contains 17 residues. Germline CDR1 is GTSNPN and CDR2 is SVGIG (reference sequence).

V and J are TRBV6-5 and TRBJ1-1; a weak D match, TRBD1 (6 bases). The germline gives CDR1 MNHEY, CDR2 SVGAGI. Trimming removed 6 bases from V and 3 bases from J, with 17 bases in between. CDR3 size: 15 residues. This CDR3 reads CASSESNRADTEAFF. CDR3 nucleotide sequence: TGTGCCAGCAGCGAGAGTAACAGGGCCGACACTGAAGCTTTCTTT.

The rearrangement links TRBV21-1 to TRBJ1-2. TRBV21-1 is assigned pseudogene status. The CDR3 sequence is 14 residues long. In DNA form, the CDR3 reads TGTGCCAGCAGCATGGGGGGCCGCCTGGGTGGCTACACCTTC. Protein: CASSMGGRLGGYTF.

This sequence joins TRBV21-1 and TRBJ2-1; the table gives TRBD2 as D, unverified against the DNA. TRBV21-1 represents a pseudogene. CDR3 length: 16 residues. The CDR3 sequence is CASSSLGGRGIPLGFF. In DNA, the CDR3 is TGTGCCAGCAGCTCCCTGGGGGGGCGGGGGATCCCGTTGGGGTTCTTC.

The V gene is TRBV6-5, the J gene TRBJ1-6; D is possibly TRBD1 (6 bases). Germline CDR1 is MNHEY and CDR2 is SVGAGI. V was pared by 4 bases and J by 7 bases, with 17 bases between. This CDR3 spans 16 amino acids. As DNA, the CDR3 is TGTGCCAGCAGTTGGGGGGCGGGGCGAACAAATTCACCCCTCCACTTT. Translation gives CASSWGAGRTNSPLHF.

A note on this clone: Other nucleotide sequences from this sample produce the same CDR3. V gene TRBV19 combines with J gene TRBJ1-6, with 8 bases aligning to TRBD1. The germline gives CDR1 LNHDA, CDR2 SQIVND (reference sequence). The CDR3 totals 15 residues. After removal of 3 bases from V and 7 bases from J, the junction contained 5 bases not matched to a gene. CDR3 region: CASSIPTGGNSPLHF. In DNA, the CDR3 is TGTGCCAGTAGTATCCCCACAGGGGGGAATTCACCCCTCCACTTT.